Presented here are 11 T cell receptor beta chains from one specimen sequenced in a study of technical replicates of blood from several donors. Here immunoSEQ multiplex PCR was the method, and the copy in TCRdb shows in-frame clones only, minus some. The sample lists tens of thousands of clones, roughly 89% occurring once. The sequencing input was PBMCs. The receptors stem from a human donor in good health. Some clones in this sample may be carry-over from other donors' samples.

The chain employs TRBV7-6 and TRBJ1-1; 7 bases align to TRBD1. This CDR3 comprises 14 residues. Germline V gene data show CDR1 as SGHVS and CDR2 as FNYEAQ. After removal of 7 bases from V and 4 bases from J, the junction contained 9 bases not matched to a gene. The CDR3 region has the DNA TGTGCCAGCAAACTGGAGGGGGCGAGCACTGAAGCTTTCTTT. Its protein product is CASKLEGASTEAFF.

The CDR3 protein is CASSLAGKGGNQPQHF. The CDR3 nucleotides read TGTGCCAGCAGCTTGGCCGGAAAGGGAGGCAATCAGCCCCAGCATTTT. The V and J genes are TRBV5-6 and TRBJ1-5; D ambiguous. There are 16 residues in the CDR3. In germline, CDR1 is SGHDT, CDR2 YYEEEE. V was pared by 0 bases and J by 2 bases, with 12 bases between.

CDR3 sequence reads: CASSGGGGINSPLHF. The CDR3 region has the DNA TGTGCCAGCAGCGGTGGGGGGGGGATTAATTCACCCCTCCACTTT. The V call is TRBV7-6, the J call TRBJ1-6; tentative D call: TRBD1 (5 bases). The V and J ends lost 5 bases and 6 bases respectively, with 14 bases between them. Germline V CDR1 and CDR2: SGHVS, FNYEAQ. The length of the CDR3 is 15 residues.

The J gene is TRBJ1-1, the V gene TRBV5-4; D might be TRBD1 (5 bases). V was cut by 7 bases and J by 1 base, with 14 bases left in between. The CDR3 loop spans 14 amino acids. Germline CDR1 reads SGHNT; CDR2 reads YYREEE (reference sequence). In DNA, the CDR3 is TGTGCCAGCTCTATGGGGGGAGCGAACACTGAAGCTTTCTTT. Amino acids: CASSMGGANTEAFF.

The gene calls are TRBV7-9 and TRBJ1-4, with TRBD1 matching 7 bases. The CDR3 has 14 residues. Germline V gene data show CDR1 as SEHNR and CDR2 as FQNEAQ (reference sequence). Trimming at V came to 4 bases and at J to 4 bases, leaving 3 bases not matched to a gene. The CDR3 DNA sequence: TGTGCCAGCAGCTCGGGACAGCTTAATGAAAAACTGTTTTTT. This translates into CASSSGQLNEKLFF.

The CDR3 protein is CASSSGAYNSPLHF. DNA of the CDR3: TGCGCCAGCAGTTCCGGAGCCTATAATTCACCCCTCCACTTT. The chain couples TRBV10-2 to TRBJ1-6; D remains unclear. The CDR3 runs to 14 residues. Trimming stripped 5 bases from V and 2 bases from J, with 7 bases between. CDR1 is WSHSY, CDR2 SAAADI, per germline.

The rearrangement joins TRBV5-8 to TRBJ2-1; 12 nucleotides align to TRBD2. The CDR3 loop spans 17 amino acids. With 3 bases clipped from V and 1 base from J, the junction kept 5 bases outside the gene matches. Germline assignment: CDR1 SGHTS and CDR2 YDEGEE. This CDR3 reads CASSSGTSGLSYNEQFF. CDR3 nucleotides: TGTGCCAGCAGCTCTGGGACTAGCGGGCTTTCCTACAATGAGCAGTTCTTC.

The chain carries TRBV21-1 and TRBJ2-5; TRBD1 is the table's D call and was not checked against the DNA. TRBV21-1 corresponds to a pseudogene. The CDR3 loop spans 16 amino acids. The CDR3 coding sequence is TGTGCCAGCCGAGATAGATTGGACAGGGCACAAGAGACCCAGTACTTC. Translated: CASRDRLDRAQETQYF.

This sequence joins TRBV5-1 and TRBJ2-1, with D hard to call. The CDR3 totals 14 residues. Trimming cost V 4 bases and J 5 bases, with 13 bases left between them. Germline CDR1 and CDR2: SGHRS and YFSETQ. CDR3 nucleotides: TGCGCCAGCAGCCCGGTGGGCACCGACAATGAGCAGTTCTTC. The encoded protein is CASSPVGTDNEQFF.

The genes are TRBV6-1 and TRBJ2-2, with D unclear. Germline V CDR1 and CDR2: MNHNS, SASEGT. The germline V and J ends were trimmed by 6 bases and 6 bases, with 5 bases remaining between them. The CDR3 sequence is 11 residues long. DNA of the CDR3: TGTGCCAGCAGAGCCGCCGGGGAGCTGTTTTTT. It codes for CASRAAGELFF.

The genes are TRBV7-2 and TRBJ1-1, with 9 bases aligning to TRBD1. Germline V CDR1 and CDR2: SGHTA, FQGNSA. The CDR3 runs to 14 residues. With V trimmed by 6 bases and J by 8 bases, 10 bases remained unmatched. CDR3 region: CASRRDREFPEAFF. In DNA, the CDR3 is TGTGCCAGCAGGCGGGACAGGGAATTTCCCGAAGCTTTCTTT.